This T cell receptor (beta chain) came from a study of blood T cells in healthy people across ages. Study results and caveats: Estimates of total diversity, which came from one million sequenced T cells, were considered to be underestimates.

A minimum of 7 million PBMCs was isolated per sample. Per sample, no less than 5 micrograms of total RNA were extracted. This clonotype was counted a single time. Its antigen remains unknown. The authors ran a second PCR of roughly 6 to 12 cycles using a sample-barcoded 5' primer and a J-beta primer mix. Researchers report that a template-switch adaptor with 12 random nucleotides tagged each cDNA molecule. A single record per CDR3 protein comes from TCRdb applying MiXCR to the 5' RACE reads. Found here are under 950,000 distinct CDR3 sequences, about 20% of them singletons; the top ten hold under 25%. V gave up 6 bases and J gave up 8 bases, with 16 bases separating them. CDR3 length: 13 residues. Germline assignment: CDR1 MNHEY and CDR2 SMNVEV (reference sequence).

This chain links TRBV27 with TRBJ1-2; TRBD1 might be the D (5 bases). The clonotype comes from a man in his sixties or seventies in good health. The material sequenced was blood. In DNA form, the CDR3 reads TGTGCCAGCAGAAAATCGGGGCTGGAGGGCTACACCTTC. It is translated as CASRKSGLEGYTF.